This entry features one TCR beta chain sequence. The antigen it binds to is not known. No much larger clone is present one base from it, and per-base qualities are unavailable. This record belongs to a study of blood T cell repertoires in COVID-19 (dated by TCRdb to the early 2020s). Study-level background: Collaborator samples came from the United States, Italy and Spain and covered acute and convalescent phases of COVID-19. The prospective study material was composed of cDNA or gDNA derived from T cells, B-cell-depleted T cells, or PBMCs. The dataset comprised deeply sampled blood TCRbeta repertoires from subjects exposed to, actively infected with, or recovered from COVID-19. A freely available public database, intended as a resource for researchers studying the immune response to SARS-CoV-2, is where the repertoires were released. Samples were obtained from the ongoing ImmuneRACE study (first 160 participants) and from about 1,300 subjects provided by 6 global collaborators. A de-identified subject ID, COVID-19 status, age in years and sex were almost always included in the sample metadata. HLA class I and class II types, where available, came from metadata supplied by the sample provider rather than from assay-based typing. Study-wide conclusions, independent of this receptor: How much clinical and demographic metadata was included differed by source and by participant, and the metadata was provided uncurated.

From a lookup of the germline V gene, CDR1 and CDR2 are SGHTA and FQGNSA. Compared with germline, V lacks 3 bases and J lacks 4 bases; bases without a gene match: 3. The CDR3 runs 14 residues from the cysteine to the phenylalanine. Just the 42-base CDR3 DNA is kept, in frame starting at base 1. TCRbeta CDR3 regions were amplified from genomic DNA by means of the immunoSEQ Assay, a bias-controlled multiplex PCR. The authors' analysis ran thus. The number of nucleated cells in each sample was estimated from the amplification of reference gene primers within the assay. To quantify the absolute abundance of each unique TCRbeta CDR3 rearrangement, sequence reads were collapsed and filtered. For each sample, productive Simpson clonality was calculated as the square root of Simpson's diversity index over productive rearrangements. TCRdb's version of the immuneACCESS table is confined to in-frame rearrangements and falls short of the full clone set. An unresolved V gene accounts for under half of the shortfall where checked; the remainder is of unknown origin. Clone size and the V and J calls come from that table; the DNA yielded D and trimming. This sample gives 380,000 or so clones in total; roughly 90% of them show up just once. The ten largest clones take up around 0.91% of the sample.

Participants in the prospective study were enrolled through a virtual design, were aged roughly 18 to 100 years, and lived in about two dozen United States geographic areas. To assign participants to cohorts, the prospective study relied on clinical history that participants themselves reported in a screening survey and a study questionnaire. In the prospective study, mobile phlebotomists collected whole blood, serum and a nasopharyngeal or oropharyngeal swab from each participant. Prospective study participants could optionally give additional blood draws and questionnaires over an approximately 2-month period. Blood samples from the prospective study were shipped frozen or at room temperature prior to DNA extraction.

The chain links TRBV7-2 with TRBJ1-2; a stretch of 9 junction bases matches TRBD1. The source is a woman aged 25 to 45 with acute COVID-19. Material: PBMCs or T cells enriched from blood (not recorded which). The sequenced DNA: TGTGCCAGCAGCTTCGGACAGGGGATCTATGGCTACACCTTC. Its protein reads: CASSFGQGIYGYTF. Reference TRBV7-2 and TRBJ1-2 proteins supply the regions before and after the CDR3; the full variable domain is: GAGVSQSPSNKVTEKGKDVELRCDPISGHTALYWYRQSLGQGLEFLIYFQGNSAPDKSGLPSDRFSAERTGGSVSTLTIQRTQQEDSAVYLCASSFGQGIYGYTFGSGTRLTVV.